This section outlines one T cell receptor beta chain sequence together with its context. What it binds is unknown. This CDR3 has 14 amino acids. Deletions cut 0 bases from V and 8 bases from J, with 13 bases between. Per germline, CDR1 MGHRA and CDR2 YSYEKL. The protocol was immunoSEQ multiplex PCR, while the TCRdb copy is restricted to in-frame clones and leaves out a portion. This repertoire shows thousands of clones, just over 35% found once; its top ten account for about 15%. This entry comes from a study of siplizumab effects on memory and regulatory T cells. Cells from the mixed lymphocyte reaction were cocultured for 6 days at 37°C. Labelling reagents were assigned as CFSE for responder PBMCs and Violet Dye for stimulator PBMCs, which were mixed 1:1.

V and J are TRBV4-1 and TRBJ1-2; a possible D gene is TRBD1 (5 bases). The sequencing input was CFSE-low (dividing) CD8+ T cells sorted from an allogeneic mixed lymphocyte reaction. This receptor was identified in a human donor in good health; the cells came from an allogeneic mixed lymphocyte reaction. The CDR3 loop is CASSQDKRGGGYTF. The CDR3 nucleotides are TGCGCCAGCAGCCAAGATAAAAGGGGTGGGGGCTACACCTTC.